One sample yielded the 26 T cell receptor beta chains listed below, sequenced in a study of blood T cell repertoires in COVID-19. Using immunoSEQ multiplex PCR, the repertoire was profiled, and TCRdb retains in-frame clones only, with some absent. The profile shows 350,000 or so clones, 70% to 90% of them singletons. Material for sequencing was peripheral blood. Every receptor here comes from a woman aged 25-40 years with COVID-19, enrolled during active disease.

This chain links TRBV7-3 with TRBJ2-5; D is perhaps TRBD1 (5 bases). The V and J ends lost 5 bases and 4 bases respectively, with 11 bases between them. The CDR3 is made up of 13 amino acids. Germline CDR1 SGHTA, CDR2 FQGTGA. CDR3: CASSIRVGETQYF. In DNA, the CDR3 is TGTGCCAGCAGCATCAGGGTTGGAGAGACCCAGTACTTC.

The CDR3 DNA follows: TGCGCCAGCAGTCATCAGGACAGGTATCAGCCCCAGCATTTT. Its protein is CASSHQDRYQPQHF. The rearrangement joins TRBV23-1 to TRBJ1-5, with 7 bases matching TRBD1. TRBV23-1 is treated as an ORF (open reading frame) with a function not yet certain. The trim removed 3 bases at V and 5 bases at J, leaving 4 bases unmatched. The CDR3 totals 14 residues.

V is TRBV21-1 and J is TRBJ2-7; the DNA was not compared with TRBD2, the D call given in the table. TRBV21-1 is a listed pseudogene. This CDR3 comprises 13 residues. CDR3 residues: CANSSGVSYEQYF. CDR3 DNA sequence: TGTGCCAACTCTAGCGGGGTTTCCTACGAGCAGTACTTC.

The rearrangement joins TRBV28 to TRBJ1-2; 7 positions match TRBD1. Trimming took 3 bases from V and 0 from J; bases not matched to a gene: 4. CDR1 and CDR2 from the germline V gene are MDHEN and SYDVKM. CDR3 length: 15 amino acids. The chain's CDR3 is CASSFRGRSNYGYTF. Written as DNA, the CDR3 is TGTGCCAGCAGTTTTAGGGGGCGGTCTAACTATGGCTACACCTTC.

J is TRBJ1-1 and V is TRBV27, with a possible D match to TRBD1 (6 bases). V was shortened by 4 bases and J by 11 bases, with 20 bases between the two germline ends. Germline lookup yields CDR1 MNHEY and CDR2 SMNVEV (reference sequence). This CDR3 region has 14 residues. This chain's CDR3 is CASSWAQDSRFAFF. The CDR3 coding sequence is TGTGCCAGCAGTTGGGCGCAGGACAGCCGCTTTGCTTTCTTT.

This clone has just one count. The CDR3: CASTPGTDIEAFF. Written as DNA, the CDR3 is TGTGCCAGCACCCCCGGGACAGATATCGAAGCTTTCTTT. V and J are TRBV5-6 and TRBJ1-1, with 7 bases fitting TRBD1. The CDR3 totals 13 residues. The trim removed 6 bases at V and 8 bases at J, leaving 10 bases unmatched. Germline-derived CDR1 and CDR2 are SGHDT and YYEEEE.

CDR3 nucleotide sequence: TGCAGCGTTCCGGGACAGGGCCTGTACGAGCAGTACTTC. Protein product: CSVPGQGLYEQYF. This chain uses TRBV29-1 with TRBJ2-7; 9 positions agree with TRBD1. The CDR3 contains 13 residues. Germline lookup yields CDR1 SQVTM and CDR2 ANQGSEA. Trimming took 5 bases from V and 4 from J; bases not matched to a gene: 6.

This clone was counted only a few times. DNA for the CDR3: TGTGCCAGCAGTCCCACTGAGCGGCTGCCCCAGCATTTT. Translation: CASSPTERLPQHF. The chain links TRBV27 to TRBJ1-5, with unresolved D. CDR3 length: 13 amino acids. The V gene lost 5 bases and the J gene lost 9 bases, with 14 bases spanning the gap. Germline V gene data show CDR1 as MNHEY and CDR2 as SMNVEV (reference sequence).

J is TRBJ1-4 and V is TRBV7-9; weak D call: TRBD1 (6 bases). V was trimmed by 4 bases and J by 7 bases, leaving 13 bases between them. This CDR3 spans 14 amino acids. Germline lookup yields CDR1 SEHNR and CDR2 FQNEAQ (reference sequence). CDR3 in amino acids: CASSSDRSFEKLFF. The DNA of the CDR3 is TGTGCCAGCAGCTCAGACAGGAGCTTTGAAAAACTGTTTTTT.

V usage is TRBV3-1 (or the pseudogene TRBV3-2) and J usage is TRBJ2-7; perhaps TRBD2 as D (5 bases). Trimming removed 4 bases at V and 0 bases at J, with 13 bases between. CDR3 length: 15 amino acids. Per the germline V gene, CDR1 is LGHDT and CDR2 is YNNKEL (reference sequence). The CDR3 sequence is CASSPPGGSSYEQYF. CDR3 sequence (DNA): TGTGCCAGCAGCCCTCCAGGTGGGAGCTCCTACGAGCAGTACTTC.

This clone was recorded only once. The V and J genes are TRBV29-1 and TRBJ2-5; 7 nucleotides line up with TRBD2. Per the germline V gene, CDR1 is SQVTM and CDR2 is ANQGSEA. The CDR3 spans 16 residues. Trimming cost V 3 bases and J 4 bases; bases outside gene matches: 14. The CDR3 is CSVEDPGQRGGETQYF. The CDR3 nucleotides are TGCAGCGTTGAGGACCCTGGGCAGCGGGGTGGAGAGACCCAGTACTTC.

The chain carries TRBV18 and TRBJ2-7; TRBD1 is a possible D gene (6 bases). Germline-derived CDR1 and CDR2 are KGHSH and LQKENI. The V end lost 2 bases, the J end lost 1 base, and 6 bases lay between the germline ends. The CDR3 has 13 amino acids. CDR3 sequence: CASSPTGSYEQYF. The DNA of the CDR3 is TGTGCCAGCTCACCAACAGGGTCCTACGAGCAGTACTTC. Combining the CDR3 with reference TRBV18 and TRBJ2-7 gives the whole variable domain NAGVMQNPRHLVRRRGQEARLRCSPMKGHSHVYWYRQLPEEGLKFMVYLQKENIIDESGMPKERFSAEFPKEGPSILRIQQVVRGDSAAYFCASSPTGSYEQYFGPGTRLTVT.

The chain couples TRBV2 to TRBJ1-2; D ambiguous. Trimming left V 4 bases short and J 0 bases short, with 9 bases between. In germline, CDR1 is SNHLY, CDR2 FYNNEI. This CDR3 region has 14 residues. The CDR3 reads CASSGESPNYGYTF. Written as DNA, the CDR3 is TGTGCCAGCAGTGGGGAGTCTCCTAACTATGGCTACACCTTC. Using reference TRBV2 and TRBJ1-2 for the parts outside the CDR3, the full variable domain is EPEVTQTPSHQVTQMGQEVILRCVPISNHLYFYWYRQILGQKVEFLVSFYNNEISEKSEIFDDQFSVERPDGSNFTLKIRSTKLEDSAMYFCASSGESPNYGYTFGSGTRLTVV.

The CDR3 DNA reads TGTGCCAGCAGTGAGATTAGCGGGGGCTACGAGCAGTACTTC. This gives the protein CASSEISGGYEQYF. This sequence joins TRBV2 and TRBJ2-7; 9 bases map to TRBD2. Losses at the gene ends were 3 bases for V and 3 bases for J; bases not matched to a gene: 3. The CDR3 sequence is 14 residues long. Germline CDR1 SNHLY, CDR2 FYNNEI.

DNA for the CDR3: TGTGCCAGCAGTGAATTCGGTTTATCCAATCAGCCCCAGCATTTT. Amino acids: CASSEFGLSNQPQHF. J is TRBJ1-5 and V is TRBV6-1, with D unclear. This CDR3 comprises 15 residues. Germline lookup yields CDR1 MNHNS and CDR2 SASEGT. V lost 2 bases, J lost 3 bases, and 11 bases lay in between.

The V gene is TRBV2, the J gene TRBJ2-1, with D possibly being TRBD1 (7 bases). Per the germline V gene, CDR1 is SNHLY and CDR2 is FYNNEI. The V and J ends lost 6 bases and 0 bases respectively, with 18 bases between them. The CDR3 sequence is 17 residues long. CDR3 sequence (DNA): TGTGCCAGCAGACCCATAGGAGGGGGCAGCTCCTACAATGAGCAGTTCTTC. This encodes CASRPIGGGSSYNEQFF.

In its sample, this clone was seen a few times. CDR3 in amino acids: CATSRGGGPRDTQYF. CDR3 sequence (DNA): TGTGCCACCAGCAGAGGAGGAGGGCCCAGAGATACGCAGTATTTT. The chain carries TRBV15 and TRBJ2-3; tentative D call: TRBD2 (6 bases). This CDR3 spans 15 amino acids. Germline CDR1 reads LNHNV; CDR2 reads YYDKDF (reference sequence). Between the trimmed V and J ends, which lost 1 base and 5 bases, there was a span of 13 bases.

The rearrangement links TRBV29-1 to TRBJ2-2; 13 bases map to TRBD2. Germline CDR1 and CDR2: SQVTM and ANQGSEA. V gave up 7 bases and J gave up 7 bases; unmatched junction bases: 9. The CDR3 has 15 amino acids. As DNA, the CDR3 is TGCAGCGCCCTGACTAGCGGGAGGAAGGTCGGGGAGCTGTTTTTT. This codes for CSALTSGRKVGELFF.

The table lists this clone with a count of one. The rearrangement links TRBV7-8 to TRBJ2-7; D not resolved. In germline, CDR1 is SGHVS, CDR2 FQNEAQ. The length of the CDR3 is 12 residues. Between the trimmed V and J ends, which lost 5 bases and 2 bases, there was a span of 7 bases. DNA for the CDR3: TGTGCCAGCAGCCCCGCAGCCTACGAGCAGTACTTC. This sequence encodes CASSPAAYEQYF.

This clone was detected only once. V usage is TRBV27 and J usage is TRBJ1-2; no clear D. V lost 2 bases and J lost 4, with 17 bases in between. CDR1 is MNHEY and CDR2 is SMNVEV in the germline V gene (reference sequence). There are 16 residues in the CDR3. The DNA of the CDR3 is TGTGCCAGCAGTTTAAGGGCATCGGGGTGGGTCTATGGCTACACCTTC. Its translation is CASSLRASGWVYGYTF.

The chain recombines TRBV5-8 with TRBJ2-1; 8 bases agree with TRBD2. The CDR3 sequence is 15 residues long. The V gene's germline CDR1 is SGHTS and CDR2 YDEGEE. The junction had 10 bases not matched to a gene; V was cut back by 3 bases and J by 8 bases. DNA for the CDR3: TGTGCCAGCAGCTACTCGAGCGGGAGTGTCGATGAGCAGTTCTTC. It translates to CASSYSSGSVDEQFF.

The CDR3 reads CSALRTGELFF. The CDR3 coding sequence is TGCAGTGCCCTGCGAACCGGGGAGCTGTTTTTT. This chain links TRBV20-1 with TRBJ2-2; D not certain. This CDR3 is 11 amino acids long. Germline values: CDR1 DFQATT, CDR2 SNEGSKA (reference sequence). V was cut by 6 bases and J by 5 bases, with 7 bases left in between.

The rearrangement links TRBV13 to TRBJ2-7; 12 positions match TRBD1. After removal of 4 bases from V and 6 bases from J, the junction contained 4 bases not matched to a gene. The CDR3 is 14 amino acids. The germline gives CDR1 PRHDT, CDR2 FYEKMQ (reference sequence). CDR3 residues: CASSWDRGQGEQYF. Written as DNA, the CDR3 is TGTGCCAGCAGCTGGGACAGGGGGCAGGGCGAGCAGTACTTC.

The V and J genes are TRBV30 and TRBJ1-5; 9 bases align to TRBD1. V was clipped by 3 bases and J by 6 bases; unmatched bases: 18. CDR1 and CDR2 from the germline V gene are GTSNPN and SVGIG (reference sequence). The CDR3 length is 18 residues. Here the CDR3 reads CAWSDGGNRGRSGQPQHF. The CDR3 bases are TGTGCCTGGAGCGACGGGGGAAACAGGGGGCGGTCGGGTCAGCCCCAGCATTTT.

This chain connects TRBV5-1 to TRBJ1-6; 9 bases are shared with TRBD1. CDR1 and CDR2 (germline): SGHRS, YFSETQ. This CDR3 spans 15 amino acids. The junction had 3 bases not matched to a gene; V was cut back by 3 bases and J by 5 bases. The chain's CDR3 is CASSWGTGNNSPLHF. Here the CDR3 DNA reads TGCGCCAGCAGCTGGGGGACAGGGAATAATTCACCCCTCCACTTT. Drawing the rest from reference TRBV5-1 and TRBJ1-6, the complete variable domain is KAGVTQTPRYLIKTRGQQVTLSCSPISGHRSVSWYQQTPGQGLQFLFEYFSETQRNKGNFPGRFSGRQFSNSRSEMNVSTLELGDSALYLCASSWGTGNNSPLHFGNGTRLTVT.

V gene TRBV27 combines with J gene TRBJ1-5; D remains ambiguous. CDR1 is MNHEY and CDR2 is SMNVEV in the germline V gene (reference sequence). Between the trimmed V and J ends, which lost 0 bases and 11 bases, there was a span of 11 bases. The CDR3 runs 13 residues. CDR3 bases: TGTGCCAGCAGTTTATCCCCCGGTACAGCCCAGCATTTT. Amino acid sequence: CASSLSPGTAQHF.